Shown below are 2 T cell receptor beta chains from a single sample sequenced in a study of shared clonotypes between healthy human individuals. Assay: immunoSEQ multiplex PCR; the TCRdb copy retains only in-frame clones and omits some. Of hundreds of thousands of clones in the sample, roughly four fifths were seen once. Sequences were obtained from PBMCs. The source of these receptors is a middle-aged woman in good health. Some clones in this sample may be carry-over from other donors' samples.

This clone was found once. The genes are TRBV28 and TRBJ1-5; weak D call: TRBD1 (5 bases). The CDR3 has 14 residues. Germline values: CDR1 MDHEN, CDR2 SYDVKM. Trimming pared 3 bases from V and 5 bases from J, leaving 11 bases between. The CDR3 sequence is CASSFGRGYQPQHF. The CDR3 DNA reads as TGTGCCAGCAGTTTTGGAAGGGGCTATCAGCCCCAGCATTTT.

V is TRBV5-4 and J is TRBJ2-7; D is unclear. CDR1 is SGHNT, CDR2 YYREEE, per germline (reference sequence). Trimming took off 0 bases at V and 2 bases at J, with 6 bases between the two ends. The CDR3 runs 13 residues. The CDR3 reads CASSLGVAYEQYF. For the CDR3, the DNA is TGTGCCAGCAGCTTGGGCGTCGCCTACGAGCAGTACTTC.